Listed here are 30 T cell receptor beta chains from one sample, sequenced in a study of shared clonotypes between healthy human individuals. Clones were sequenced by immunoSEQ multiplex PCR, and TCRdb holds only the in-frame ones, with some missing. The data show about 2.4 million clones, more than 85% seen once. The specimen was naive CD4+ T cells from PBMCs. Stated subset: CD45RA+ positively selected. The source of these receptors is a man between 18 and 29 years old in good health. Some clones in this sample may be carry-over from other donors' samples.

The chain is built from TRBV15 and TRBJ2-5; the D is unclear. The DNA end is a closer match to TRBJ2-7, so the J assignment may be wrong. Germline-derived CDR1 and CDR2 are LNHNV and YYDKDF (reference sequence). The CDR3 loop spans 12 amino acids. CDR3 in DNA: TGTGCCACCAGCAGGGACCAAGGCGAGCAGTACTTC. Protein: CATSRDQGEQYF.

This chain joins TRBV18 and TRBJ2-7, with no clear D. Germline V CDR1 and CDR2: KGHSH, LQKENI. The CDR3 consists of 13 residues. V was trimmed by 3 bases and J by 5 bases, leaving 11 bases between them. The CDR3 region is CASSPVGLDEQYF. The DNA of the CDR3 is TGTGCCAGCTCACCGGTCGGGCTGGACGAGCAGTACTTC.

The CDR3 nucleotides read TGTGCCAGCAGCTCCCTCGGGGAGGGTCGAAACACCATATATTTT. Its translation: CASSSLGEGRNTIYF. The V and J genes are TRBV7-3 and TRBJ1-3, with unresolved D. Germline V gene lookup returns CDR1 SGHTA and CDR2 FQGTGA. V lost 4 bases and J lost 5, with 15 bases in between. This CDR3 is built from 15 residues.

This clone was seen once. Within the sample, other DNA sequences also encode this same CDR3. The DNA of the CDR3 is TGTGCCAGCAGCTTAGCGGCAGGGCAAGAGACCCAGTACTTC. Protein sequence: CASSLAAGQETQYF. The V and J genes are TRBV7-2 and TRBJ2-5; D perhaps matches TRBD1 (5 bases). Germline CDR1 and CDR2: SGHTA and FQGNSA. CDR3 length equals 14 residues. Trimming pared 0 bases from V and 2 bases from J, leaving 7 bases between.

The rearrangement links TRBV14 to TRBJ2-5; 7 bases fit TRBD2. The length of the CDR3 is 16 residues. Germline-derived CDR1 and CDR2 are SGHDN and FVKESK. J gave up 4 bases and V 1 base, and 9 bases lay outside the gene matches. CDR3 nucleotides: TGTGCCAGCAGCCAAGGTCCCGGGAGGTTCGGAGAGACCCAGTACTTC. It codes for CASSQGPGRFGETQYF.

Remarks on this clone: This same CDR3 is encoded by further DNA sequences in the sample. This chain uses TRBV28 with TRBJ1-3; D remains unclear. The germline V gene has CDR1 MDHEN and CDR2 SYDVKM. CDR3 length equals 11 residues. V lost 3 bases and J 7 bases, leaving 4 bases between the germline ends. The CDR3 loop reads CASSFGNTIYF. DNA for the CDR3: TGTGCCAGCAGTTTCGGGAACACCATATATTTT.

In DNA, the CDR3 is TGCGCCAGCAGCTTGATGTTTCGCGGGAGTTCCAATGAGCAGTTCTTC. Protein: CASSLMFRGSSNEQFF. The V and J genes are TRBV5-1 and TRBJ2-1; 7 positions agree with TRBD2. After removal of 1 base from V and 6 bases from J, the junction contained 10 bases not matched to a gene. CDR3 length equals 16 residues. Per the germline V gene, CDR1 is SGHRS and CDR2 is YFSETQ.

The rearrangement joins TRBV7-2 to TRBJ2-1; D not resolved. This CDR3 is 15 amino acids long. Germline V lookup: CDR1 SGHTA, CDR2 FQGNSA. Between the trimmed V and J ends, which lost 0 bases and 8 bases, there was a span of 14 bases. CDR3 loop: CASSLAQSSHHEQFF. CDR3 nucleotides: TGTGCCAGCAGCTTAGCGCAATCCAGCCACCATGAGCAGTTCTTC.

The DNA of the CDR3 is TGCGCCAGCAGCCCCCGCCCAGCTAGTTTCGGGGAGCTGTTTTTT. Its translation: CASSPRPASFGELFF. The genes are TRBV5-1 and TRBJ2-2; D is ambiguous. The germline CDR1 and CDR2 sequences are SGHRS and YFSETQ. Trimming cost V 4 bases and J 7 bases, with 17 bases left between them. The CDR3 is 15 amino acids. Looking up the rest from reference TRBV5-1 and TRBJ2-2 gives the full variable domain: KAGVTQTPRYLIKTRGQQVTLSCSPISGHRSVSWYQQTPGQGLQFLFEYFSETQRNKGNFPGRFSGRQFSNSRSEMNVSTLELGDSALYLCASSPRPASFGELFFGEGSRLTVL.

The chain couples TRBV5-5 to TRBJ2-3; D gene ambiguous. V was clipped by 4 bases and J by 1 base, with 7 bases between them. Germline lookup yields CDR1 SGHKS and CDR2 YYEKEE (reference sequence). The CDR3 spans 13 residues. The CDR3 sequence is CASSPHGTDTQYF. The DNA for the CDR3 is TGTGCCAGCAGCCCTCATGGCACAGATACGCAGTATTTT.

Notes on this clone: The sample carries other DNA sequences with the same CDR3. The chain uses TRBV5-1 and TRBJ2-5; D is ambiguous. V lost 2 bases, J lost 1 base, and 9 bases lay in between. The CDR3 runs to 14 residues. CDR1 is SGHRS, CDR2 YFSETQ, per germline. CDR3 amino acids: CASSFMGSQETQYF. CDR3 nucleotides: TGCGCCAGCAGCTTTATGGGCAGCCAAGAGACCCAGTACTTC.

The chain employs TRBV28 and TRBJ1-5; D ambiguous. The CDR3 runs 14 residues. Between the trimmed V and J ends, which lost 5 bases and 0 bases, there was a span of 8 bases. The germline CDR1 and CDR2 sequences are MDHEN and SYDVKM. The CDR3 bases are TGTGCCAGCAGTACTGCACCTAGCAATCAGCCCCAGCATTTT. Encoded protein: CASSTAPSNQPQHF.

The chain recombines TRBV4-2 with TRBJ2-5; no clear D. Germline assignment: CDR1 LGHNA and CDR2 YNFKEQ. V lost 0 bases and J 4 bases, leaving 9 bases between the germline ends. The CDR3 consists of 14 residues. CDR3 DNA: TGTGCCAGCAGCCAAGATGGGGTCCGAGAGACCCAGTACTTC. Protein: CASSQDGVRETQYF.

V and J are TRBV7-4 and TRBJ1-4; D is unresolved. The V gene lost 5 bases and the J gene lost 8 bases, with 21 bases spanning the gap. The germline V gene has CDR1 SGHVT and CDR2 SQSDAQ. The CDR3 has 16 amino acids. CDR3 coding DNA: TGTGCCAGCAGCACTACCCAAACCTTTTGTTGGGAAAAACTGTTTTTT. Translating gives CASSTTQTFCWEKLFF.

This chain links TRBV25-1 with TRBJ2-1, with TRBD1 matching over 11 bases. The CDR3 contains 15 residues. Germline V gives CDR1 MGHDK, CDR2 SYGVNS. Germline trimming cut 1 base from V and 9 bases from J; bases unmatched to any gene: 5. CDR3 DNA: TGTGCCAGCAGTGAATGGGACAGGGGGGTAGTTGAGCAGTTCTTC. This encodes CASSEWDRGVVEQFF.

The V and J genes are TRBV28 and TRBJ2-3; 11 nucleotides align to TRBD2. Unmatched junction bases numbered 18, after V lost 6 bases and J lost 7 bases. The CDR3 is made up of 18 amino acids. From germline, CDR1 is MDHEN and CDR2 SYDVKM. The CDR3 DNA follows: TGTGCCAGCAGCTATACCGGGACTAGCGGTTCCCCCGCACATACGCAGTATTTT. Amino acids: CASSYTGTSGSPAHTQYF.

About this clone: Within the sample, other DNA sequences also encode this same CDR3. This chain connects TRBV28 to TRBJ2-7; D ambiguous. Germline CDR1 MDHEN, CDR2 SYDVKM. Trimming stripped 5 bases from V and 7 bases from J, with 9 bases between. The CDR3 is 11 amino acids. The DNA of the CDR3 is TGTGCCAGCAGTCTACAGAGGGAGCAGTACTTC. Translating it yields CASSLQREQYF.

The chain employs TRBV28 and TRBJ1-4; 9 bases are shared with TRBD1. There are 12 residues in the CDR3. CDR1 and CDR2 from the germline V gene are MDHEN and SYDVKM. The junction had 1 base not matched to a gene; V was cut back by 10 bases and J by 4 bases. CDR3 region: CATGQGNEKLFF. CDR3 in DNA: TGTGCCACGGGACAGGGTAATGAAAAACTGTTTTTT.

Here the CDR3 reads CASSSTGVHHYEQYF. Written as DNA, the CDR3 is TGTGCCAGCAGCTCGACAGGGGTTCACCACTACGAGCAGTACTTC. The chain combines TRBV13 with TRBJ2-7; 8 positions agree with TRBD1. This CDR3 spans 15 amino acids. Per germline, CDR1 PRHDT and CDR2 FYEKMQ (reference sequence). J gave up 3 bases and V 4 bases, and 8 bases lay outside the gene matches.

The gene calls are TRBV5-4 and TRBJ1-1, with a tentative D call TRBD1 (5 bases). Between the trimmed V and J ends, which lost 1 base and 2 bases, there was a span of 12 bases. Germline assignment: CDR1 SGHNT and CDR2 YYREEE (reference sequence). This CDR3 region has 15 residues. The CDR3 nucleotides are TGTGCCAGCAGCTTGCCGGGACGGACCAACACTGAAGCTTTCTTT. Protein sequence: CASSLPGRTNTEAFF.

The chain has TRBV11-3 and TRBJ2-1; TRBD1 agrees at 8 bases. The CDR3 runs to 16 residues. V dropped 4 bases and J dropped 12; count of bases not matched to a gene: 17. CDR1 is SGHNT, CDR2 YENEEA, per germline. The CDR3 loop is CASSSRQGPTSSGQFF. CDR3 nucleotides: TGTGCCAGCAGCTCCAGACAGGGGCCCACTAGTTCAGGGCAGTTCTTC. Together with reference TRBV11-3 and TRBJ2-1, the CDR3 gives the full variable domain: EAGVVQSPRYKIIEKKQPVAFWCNPISGHNTLYWYLQNLGQGPELLIRYENEEAVDDSQLPKDRFSAERLKGVDSTLKIQPAELGDSAVYLCASSSRQGPTSSGQFFGPGTRLTVL.

V usage is TRBV7-9 and J usage is TRBJ2-1, with 11 bases fitting TRBD1. The junction had 13 bases not matched to a gene; V was cut back by 5 bases and J by 7 bases. This CDR3 has 17 amino acids. CDR1 and CDR2 (germline): SEHNR, FQNEAQ (reference sequence). Here the CDR3 DNA reads TGTGCCAGCAGCCCCTTACCCGGGACAGGGGGAAGTAATGAGCAGTTCTTC. It encodes CASSPLPGTGGSNEQFF.

The rearrangement links TRBV6-5 to TRBJ2-1; D is uncertain. The CDR3 covers 11 residues. Trimming removed 6 bases at V and 8 bases at J, with 8 bases between. Germline CDR1 MNHEY, CDR2 SVGAGI. The CDR3 coding sequence is TGTGCCAGCAGGCTCGGAGATGAGCAGTTCTTC. Protein sequence: CASRLGDEQFF.

The chain uses TRBV27 and TRBJ1-1; 7 bases map to TRBD1. This CDR3 comprises 15 residues. Germline CDR1 is MNHEY and CDR2 is SMNVEV (reference sequence). J gave up 3 bases and V 5 bases, and 9 bases lay outside the gene matches. The CDR3 DNA follows: TGTGCCAGCAGTCCCTTGACAGGGACGGACACTGAAGCTTTCTTT. Its translation: CASSPLTGTDTEAFF.

This rearrangement joins TRBV7-8 to TRBJ1-5; maybe TRBD1 (6 bases). The germline CDR1 and CDR2 sequences are SGHVS and FQNEAQ. The CDR3 is made up of 15 amino acids. Trimming removed 0 bases from V and 6 bases from J, with 12 bases in between. The CDR3 nucleotides read TGTGCCAGCAGCTTAGCAGCGGGGGCGGGTCAGCCCCAGCATTTT. Translation gives CASSLAAGAGQPQHF.

The rearrangement joins TRBV18 to TRBJ1-1, with 8 nucleotides matching TRBD1. Per germline, CDR1 KGHSH and CDR2 LQKENI. There are 15 residues in the CDR3. The trim removed 0 bases at V and 5 bases at J, leaving 5 bases unmatched. The CDR3 region is CASSPPDREGTEAFF. The CDR3 coding sequence is TGTGCCAGCTCACCACCGGACAGGGAGGGTACTGAAGCTTTCTTT. The whole variable domain, filled in from reference TRBV18 and TRBJ1-1, reads NAGVMQNPRHLVRRRGQEARLRCSPMKGHSHVYWYRQLPEEGLKFMVYLQKENIIDESGMPKERFSAEFPKEGPSILRIQQVVRGDSAAYFCASSPPDREGTEAFFGQGTRLTVV.

This chain joins TRBV11-2 and TRBJ2-4; D gene uncertain. This CDR3 region has 14 residues. V lost 5 bases and J lost 5, with 13 bases in between. Germline V gene data show CDR1 as SGHAT and CDR2 as FQNNGV. The CDR3 nucleotides read TGTGCCAGCAGCCCCCAAGGAAACGAAAACATTCAGTACTTC. This translates into CASSPQGNENIQYF.

The count of this clone is one. The chain links TRBV10-1 to TRBJ2-3; D is ambiguous. The V end lost 6 bases, the J end lost 3 bases, and 10 bases lay between the germline ends. The CDR3 covers 13 residues. Germline CDR1 and CDR2: WNHNN and SYGVQD (reference sequence). Here the CDR3 reads CASSAVITDTQYF. Written as DNA, the CDR3 is TGCGCCAGCAGCGCGGTTATAACAGATACGCAGTATTTT.

CDR3 loop: CASSLAGGSTYEQYF. The CDR3 bases are TGTGCCAGCAGCTTGGCGGGGGGGAGTACCTACGAGCAGTACTTC. The rearrangement links TRBV5-4 to TRBJ2-7, with 8 nucleotides matching TRBD2. The germline V gene has CDR1 SGHNT and CDR2 YYREEE (reference sequence). The CDR3 runs to 15 residues. V was clipped by 0 bases and J by 2 bases; unmatched bases: 4.

J is TRBJ1-2 and V is TRBV30; D gene ambiguous. Germline CDR1 and CDR2: GTSNPN and SVGIG (reference sequence). Trimming left V 6 bases short and J 4 bases short, with 12 bases between. This CDR3 is built from 12 residues. In nucleotides, the CDR3 is TGTGCCTGTCATCGGGTGGTCTATGGCTACACCTTC. Its translation is CACHRVVYGYTF.